These T cell receptor beta chains were read from a single sample in a study of T-cell memory formation after mild COVID-19. Via MiXCR, TCRdb re-called the 5' RACE reads, giving one row per CDR3 protein. The data contain over 450,000 distinct CDR3 sequences, roughly 20% of them singletons. The sequencing sample was made of PBMCs or a T cell subset sorted from them (not recorded which). Every receptor here comes from an adult woman who had mild COVID-19 (a few samples of this study predate the infection). Cell type and time point are not known. Both conserved end residues are part of each CDR3. D genes are given only for firm matches. Clone size is given for some rows only: seen once, a few or many times, or a class if the clone is expanded.

cdr3_length	v_call	d_call	j_call	clone_size	cdr3_aa
17	TRBV7-2	TRBD2	TRBJ2-6	NA	CASSRSGRFSGANVLTF
16	TRBV4-1	NA	TRBJ2-1	NA	CASSLPGQSSYNEQFF
16	TRBV2	TRBD2	TRBJ2-3	NA	CASSPRAGGTADTQYF
15	TRBV6-1	NA	TRBJ2-1	few	CASRTWDGGFDEQFF
15	TRBV7-9	NA	TRBJ2-5	few	CASSSSGVVQETQYF
14	TRBV6-5	NA	TRBJ2-5	many	CASSPLGGQETQYF
17	TRBV12-3/TRBV12-4	NA	TRBJ2-2	few	CASSPQGSGANTGELFF
15	TRBV15	NA	TRBJ2-6	NA	CATSRDGAGANVLTF
14	TRBV5-1	TRBD1	TRBJ1-6	NA	CASSPGTGASPLHF
13	TRBV19	NA	TRBJ1-1	NA	CASSSGYLAEAFF
15	TRBV6-4	NA	TRBJ2-6	many	CASSEDGAGANVLTF
16	TRBV29-1	TRBD1	TRBJ2-2	NA	CSVEQTGKGNTGELFF
15	TRBV27	NA	TRBJ2-1	few	CASSFLPSSYNEQFF
12	TRBV7-9	NA	TRBJ2-3	many	CASSRSTDTQYF
17	TRBV12-3/TRBV12-4	TRBD1	TRBJ2-1	few	CASSPIQGAGFYNEQFF
14	TRBV12-3/TRBV12-4	NA	TRBJ2-1	NA	CASSFYLRNNEQFF
13	TRBV4-1	NA	TRBJ2-7	NA	CASSQANSDEQYF
15	TRBV20-1	NA	TRBJ1-2	few	CSARESGRANYGYTF
15	TRBV4-1	NA	TRBJ2-3	NA	CASSQDGTGTDTQYF
16	TRBV4-1	NA	TRBJ1-1	NA	CASSQVSMGMNTEAFF
14	TRBV30	NA	TRBJ1-5	NA	CAWSENRGNQPQHF
12	TRBV5-1	NA	TRBJ2-3	many	CASSLDQAAQYF
13	TRBV29-1	TRBD1	TRBJ2-1	NA	CSPTGTGDNEQFF
12	TRBV7-2	NA	TRBJ2-3	NA	CASSVYTDTQYF
14	TRBV5-1	NA	TRBJ2-7	NA	CASSILPGAYEQYF
16	TRBV27	NA	TRBJ2-3	few	CASATGVAPRTDTQYF
15	TRBV11-1	NA	TRBJ2-5	NA	CASSSGLLYQETQYF
16	TRBV20-1	NA	TRBJ1-5	few	CSASPGTWSINQPQHF
12	TRBV27	TRBD2	TRBJ2-1	many	CATGTRGGGRFF
16	TRBV10-2	TRBD1	TRBJ2-7	NA	CASSDSPRGQGDEQYF
15	TRBV7-9	TRBD2	TRBJ2-1	few	CASSPGLASNNEQFF
15	TRBV12-5	NA	TRBJ2-1	few	CASGGGPQSYNEQFF
12	TRBV12-3/TRBV12-4	NA	TRBJ1-1	few	CASKKHGLEAFF
14	TRBV4-2	NA	TRBJ2-7	few	CASSQRQTSYEQYF
14	TRBV5-1	TRBD1	TRBJ2-1	NA	CASSVWDRNNEQFF
14	TRBV6-5	TRBD1	TRBJ1-5	NA	CASSYDRGAQPQHF